One sample yielded the 23 T cell receptor beta chains listed below, sequenced in a study of regulatory T cells in long-lasting Graves disease. Both iRepertoire HTBI primers and Arm-PCR of CDR3 regions were used to build the TCR beta libraries. TCRdb analysed the multiplex PCR reads with MiXCR anew, one entry per CDR3 protein. The repertoire has over 350,000 distinct CDR3 sequences, less than 25% of them found once; the top ten carry less than 25%. As to time point: persistent/refractory GD, antithyroid drugs over 5 years with positive TRAb. PBMCs provided the RNA from which the TCR library was made. Material: peripheral blood mononuclear cells (PBMCs), obtained when the disease was refractory, from a patient treated with antithyroid drugs. These receptors were taken from a female donor with Graves disease.

There are many counts of this clonotype. The gene calls are TRBV28 and TRBJ1-5; D is uncertain. Germline loops: CDR1 MDHEN, CDR2 SYDVKM. The CDR3 runs to 15 residues. V was trimmed by 3 bases and J by 2 bases, leaving 11 bases between them. The CDR3 DNA is TGTGCCAGCAGTTTGCCGCCGAGGGGCAATCAGCCCCAGCATTTT. This translates into CASSLPPRGNQPQHF. The full variable domain, its missing parts supplied by reference TRBV28 and TRBJ1-5, is DVKVTQSSRYLVKRTGEKVFLECVQDMDHENMFWYRQDPGLGLRLIYFSYDVKMKEKGDIPEGYSVSREKKERFSLILESASTNQTSMYLCASSLPPRGNQPQHFGDGTRLSIL.

The chain employs TRBV4-1 and TRBJ1-2; D possibly corresponds to TRBD1 (5 bases). This CDR3 comprises 15 residues. The V end was cut by 4 bases, the J end by 3 bases, with 15 bases between. Germline CDR1 and CDR2: MGHRA and YSYEKL. As DNA, the CDR3 is TGCGCCAGCAGCCCCCGTCGGGGGTTGGACTATGGCTACACCTTC. As protein: CASSPRRGLDYGYTF.

This clonotype was detected only a few times. The chain combines TRBV27 with TRBJ1-5; TRBD1 is a possible D gene (6 bases). The CDR3 is 15 amino acids. V was trimmed by 3 bases and J by 3 bases, leaving 12 bases between them. Germline-derived CDR1 and CDR2 are MNHEY and SMNVEV (reference sequence). CDR3 sequence: CASSLGRGPNQPQHF. The CDR3 nucleotides read TGTGCCAGCAGTTTGGGCAGGGGCCCCAATCAGCCCCAGCATTTT.

This clonotype was counted only a few times. This rearrangement joins TRBV27 to TRBJ1-1; D is unresolved. The CDR3 length is 12 residues. V dropped 5 bases and J dropped 5 bases, with 9 bases sitting between them. In germline, CDR1 is MNHEY, CDR2 SMNVEV (reference sequence). The CDR3, as DNA: TGTGCCAGCAGTCAGTACGGAACTGAAGCTTTCTTT. Translating gives CASSQYGTEAFF.

The chain is built from TRBV2 and TRBJ1-1; D gene uncertain. The germline V gene encodes CDR1 SNHLY and CDR2 FYNNEI. The length of the CDR3 is 15 residues. V shed 6 bases and J shed 0 bases, with 14 bases lying between them. The CDR3 loop reads CASRDRSAMNTEAFF. Written as DNA, the CDR3 is TGTGCCAGCAGAGATAGGTCAGCGATGAACACTGAAGCTTTCTTT.

This sequence joins TRBV20-1 and TRBJ2-7; D possibly corresponds to TRBD2 (5 bases). Per the germline V gene, CDR1 is DFQATT and CDR2 is SNEGSKA (reference sequence). V lost 5 bases to trimming and J lost 0 bases, with 17 bases between them. The CDR3 covers 15 residues. This chain's CDR3 is CSAHRSSALSYEQYF. In DNA form, the CDR3 reads TGCAGTGCTCATCGAAGTAGCGCTCTCTCCTACGAGCAGTACTTC.

The chain is built from TRBV14 and TRBJ2-5; D not resolved. The CDR3 runs 15 residues. Germline lookup yields CDR1 SGHDN and CDR2 FVKESK. Trimming removed 1 base from V and 2 bases from J, with 11 bases in between. CDR3 residues: CASSQGWTGQETQYF. CDR3 nucleotide sequence: TGTGCCAGCAGCCAAGGGTGGACGGGTCAAGAGACCCAGTACTTC.

This rearrangement joins TRBV25-1 to TRBJ2-2, with D possibly matching TRBD2 (5 bases). The V and J ends lost 1 base and 9 bases respectively, with 6 bases between them. CDR1 and CDR2 from the germline V gene are MGHDK and SYGVNS. The length of the CDR3 is 12 residues. The CDR3 here is CASSESGRELFF. The CDR3 DNA is TGTGCCAGCAGTGAATCGGGGAGGGAGCTGTTTTTT.

This chain uses TRBV28 with TRBJ2-2; D is unclear. Germline CDR1 is MDHEN and CDR2 is SYDVKM. There are 12 residues in the CDR3. Trimming removed 6 bases at V and 10 bases at J, with 12 bases between. The CDR3 protein is CASSLSFEELFF. CDR3 coding DNA: TGTGCCAGCAGCCTCTCCTTCGAGGAGCTGTTTTTT.

The V gene is TRBV30, the J gene TRBJ1-2; 7 positions agree with TRBD1. In germline, CDR1 is GTSNPN, CDR2 SVGIG (reference sequence). V was pared by 3 bases and J by 7 bases, with 14 bases of the junction left unmatched. CDR3 length equals 15 residues. Here the CDR3 DNA reads TGTGCCTGGAGGGGACAGAACTTCCCGGCGGGTGGCTACACCTTC. Its translation is CAWRGQNFPAGGYTF.

This clonotype showed up many times. The chain is built from TRBV11-1 and TRBJ2-7, with TRBD2 matching over 7 bases. The CDR3 covers 14 residues. Germline trimming cut 3 bases from V and 3 bases from J; bases unmatched to any gene: 5. Germline V gene sequence: CDR1 SGHAT, CDR2 FQDESV (reference sequence). Here the CDR3 reads CASSFLAEGYEQYF. For the CDR3, the DNA is TGTGCCAGCAGCTTCCTAGCGGAGGGCTACGAGCAGTACTTC. Full variable domain (rest looked up from reference TRBV11-1 and TRBJ2-7): EAEVAQSPRYKITEKSQAVAFWCDPISGHATLYWYRQILGQGPELLVQFQDESVVDDSQLPKDRFSAERLKGVDSTLKIQPAELGDSAMYLCASSFLAEGYEQYFGPGTRLTVT.

This clonotype was observed many times. This chain connects TRBV28 to TRBJ2-7; possible D gene TRBD1, 5 bases. Germline values: CDR1 MDHEN, CDR2 SYDVKM. The CDR3 length is 13 residues. Trimming took 7 bases from V and 1 from J, leaving 11 bases between them. This CDR3 reads CASMLPGSYEQYF. CDR3 DNA: TGTGCCAGCATGTTACCAGGGTCCTACGAGCAGTACTTC.

The V and J genes are TRBV7-2 and TRBJ2-2; D unclear. Germline lookup yields CDR1 SGHTA and CDR2 FQGNSA. V was cut by 1 base and J by 4 bases, with 10 bases left in between. CDR3 length: 15 amino acids. The CDR3 is CASSLGNTFTGELFF. The CDR3 DNA reads TGTGCCAGCAGCTTAGGGAACACCTTCACCGGGGAGCTGTTTTTT.

This chain links TRBV7-2 with TRBJ2-7; TRBD2 is a possible D gene (7 bases). V was shortened by 5 bases and J by 3 bases, with 14 bases between the two germline ends. Germline CDR1 is SGHTA and CDR2 is FQGNSA. The CDR3 loop spans 14 amino acids. CDR3 in DNA: TGTGCCAGCAGCCAAGCCGGGGGGCGCTACGAGCAGTACTTC. Its translation is CASSQAGGRYEQYF.

This clonotype turned up a few times. The J gene is TRBJ2-2, the V gene TRBV5-1, with D unclear. This CDR3 is built from 14 residues. Germline lookup yields CDR1 SGHRS and CDR2 YFSETQ. Trimming removed 5 bases from V and 7 bases from J, with 15 bases in between. CDR3 region: CASRLNLGIGELFF. CDR3 coding DNA: TGCGCCAGCAGGTTGAACTTGGGTATCGGGGAGCTGTTTTTT.

The genes are TRBV15 and TRBJ1-1; 7 positions agree with TRBD1. Germline assignment: CDR1 LNHNV and CDR2 YYDKDF (reference sequence). Trimming removed 4 bases from V and 2 bases from J; junction bases left unmatched: 7. CDR3 length: 15 amino acids. CDR3 loop: CATSIDRVDNTEAFF. The CDR3 DNA sequence: TGTGCCACCAGCATCGACAGGGTAGATAACACTGAAGCTTTCTTT.

This clonotype was counted a few times. The chain carries TRBV28 and TRBJ2-7, with 12 bases matching TRBD1. The junction had 4 bases not matched to a gene; V was cut back by 6 bases and J by 4 bases. CDR1 is MDHEN and CDR2 is SYDVKM in the germline V gene. The CDR3 spans 14 residues. CDR3 amino acids: CASRGTGGVYEQYF. For the CDR3, the DNA is TGTGCCAGCAGGGGGACAGGGGGCGTGTACGAGCAGTACTTC. The full variable domain, its missing parts supplied by reference TRBV28 and TRBJ2-7, is DVKVTQSSRYLVKRTGEKVFLECVQDMDHENMFWYRQDPGLGLRLIYFSYDVKMKEKGDIPEGYSVSREKKERFSLILESASTNQTSMYLCASRGTGGVYEQYFGPGTRLTVT.

This clonotype was detected a few times. This chain uses TRBV5-4 with TRBJ1-4; TRBD1 agrees at 7 bases. CDR3 length: 15 residues. The V gene's germline CDR1 is SGHNT and CDR2 YYREEE (reference sequence). The V segment lost 0 bases and the J segment 7 bases; nucleotides outside the gene matches: 6. CDR3 sequence (DNA): TGTGCCAGCAGCTTGGGACAGGGTCGCGGTGAAAAACTGTTTTTT. This codes for CASSLGQGRGEKLFF.

This clonotype came up many times. CDR3 region: CASSLSQAYEQYF. In DNA form, the CDR3 reads TGTGCCAGCAGTTTAAGTCAGGCCTACGAGCAGTACTTC. This chain connects TRBV12-3 or TRBV12-4 to TRBJ2-7; D gene unclear. The CDR3 has 13 residues. V gave up 2 bases and J gave up 2 bases, with 7 bases separating them.

This chain joins TRBV7-2 and TRBJ2-3; D is ambiguous. The CDR3 sequence is 13 residues long. Germline CDR1 reads SGHTA; CDR2 reads FQGNSA. Trimming took 1 base from V and 7 from J, leaving 9 bases between them. As DNA, the CDR3 is TGTGCCAGCAGCTTAGGGGCGGTAAATACGCAGTATTTT. Its translation is CASSLGAVNTQYF.

On this clonotype itself: This may arise from a read error, as a much more abundant clone is one base away. V and J are TRBV12-3 or TRBV12-4 and TRBJ2-2; D is undetermined. V was clipped by 1 base and J by 2 bases, with 8 bases between them. The CDR3 contains 15 residues. The CDR3 loop reads CASSLGRQNTGELFF. CDR3 DNA: TGTGCCAGCAGTTTAGGGCGACAAAACACCGGGGAGCTGTTTTTT.

This clonotype was seen only a few times. The chain recombines TRBV6-1 with TRBJ2-7; 7 nucleotides match TRBD1. Germline CDR1 MNHNS, CDR2 SASEGT. Trimming removed 6 bases from V and 6 bases from J; junction bases left unmatched: 8. This CDR3 has 13 amino acids. The CDR3 sequence is CASSQTGTFEQYF. The CDR3 DNA reads as TGTGCCAGCAGCCAGACAGGGACGTTCGAGCAGTACTTC.

In its sample, this clonotype was seen many times. This rearrangement joins TRBV2 to TRBJ2-5; D assignment may be TRBD1 or TRBD2 (5 bases each). The CDR3 totals 16 residues. Germline V gene data show CDR1 as SNHLY and CDR2 as FYNNEI. With 6 bases removed from V and 3 bases from J, the gap between germline ends came to 20 bases. The CDR3 protein is CASRVDAGTAKETQYF. Here the CDR3 DNA reads TGTGCCAGCAGAGTGGATGCCGGGACGGCAAAAGAGACCCAGTACTTC. Variable domain in full (rest from reference TRBV2 and TRBJ2-5): EPEVTQTPSHQVTQMGQEVILRCVPISNHLYFYWYRQILGQKVEFLVSFYNNEISEKSEIFDDQFSVERPDGSNFTLKIRSTKLEDSAMYFCASRVDAGTAKETQYFGPGTRLLVL.